The present TCR beta chain was sequenced within a study of blood T cells in healthy people across ages. V was cut by 3 bases and J by 0 bases, with 9 bases left in between. CDR1 is GTSNPN, CDR2 SVGIG, per germline (reference sequence). This CDR3 comprises 15 residues. Then a second PCR, running roughly 7 to 12 cycles, was carried out with a sample-barcoded 5' primer and a J-beta primer mix. TCRdb reprocessed the 5' RACE reads via MiXCR and lists one record per CDR3 protein. The sample holds about 1.5 million distinct CDR3 sequences; around 42% are singletons and the top ten take less than 8%. The donors, healthy Caucasians from Russia, were aged roughly 6 to 95. The authors extracted at least 5 micrograms of total RNA per sample.

Source material: blood. The chain has TRBV30 and TRBJ2-6, with no clear D. The receptor's source is a woman aged 18 to 35 in good health. The DNA for the CDR3 is TGTGCCTGGAGAGGACCGAACTCTGGGGCCAACGTCCTGACTTTC. Translated, it gives CAWRGPNSGANVLTF.